Many counts were recorded for the clone carrying this T cell receptor beta chain. Antigen unknown. This CDR3 spans 12 amino acids. The V end lost 1 base, the J end lost 6 bases, and 3 bases lay between the germline ends. Germline V gene lookup returns CDR1 SGHVS and CDR2 FNYEAQ. This specimen comes from a study of shared clonotypes between healthy human individuals. The study, taken as a whole, reports: The small donor group covered limited genetic and exposure diversity.

Profiling relied on immunoSEQ multiplex PCR, and the TCRdb table lists in-frame clones only, not all of them. The sample has about 110,000 clones, approximately 65% seen once. The source is a woman aged 25-40 years in good health. Specimen: memory CD8+ T cells sorted from blood. Subset described: CD45RO+ cells pooled with CCR7-negative TemRA cells. The chain couples TRBV7-6 to TRBJ2-2; no reliable D call. DNA for the CDR3: TGTGCCAGCAGCTTAGAGTCCGGGGAGCTGTTTTTT. It encodes CASSLESGELFF.